This T cell receptor (beta chain) was found in a study of T cells in Graves' hyperthyroidism and ophthalmopathy. TCR beta CDR3 regions were amplified from RNA. The TCR CDR3 was amplified in a first-round RT-PCR using the HTBI primer set. TCRdb reprocessed the multiplex PCR reads with MiXCR, giving one entry per CDR3 protein. The sample includes about 410,000 distinct CDR3 sequences, about 15% of them seen just once. This clonotype was detected a few times. Possible read error: a much larger clone is one base away. The diagnostic basis comprised clinical symptoms, serum thyroxine and TRAb, thyroid ultrasound and orbital computed tomography. Between the trimmed V and J ends, which lost 5 bases and 5 bases, there was a span of 21 bases. The CDR3 is 16 amino acids. Looked up from germline, CDR1 is PRHDT and CDR2 is FYEKMQ (reference sequence).

The TCR originated in a woman in her thirties with Graves' ophthalmopathy. The chain uses TRBV13 and TRBJ1-1; possibly TRBD1 for D (5 bases). Material for sequencing was blood. The CDR3 DNA reads TGTGCCAGCAGCGGGCAGGGAGTAGAAAGACATACTGAAGCTTTCTTT. It yields the protein CASSGQGVERHTEAFF.